Below are 13 T cell receptor beta chains sequenced from a single sample in a study of T-cell memory formation after mild COVID-19. MiXCR, applied by TCRdb to the 5' RACE reads, yields one record per CDR3 protein. The table shows under 350,000 distinct CDR3 sequences, with roughly 15% occurring only once. What was sequenced was PBMCs or a T cell subset sorted from them (not recorded which). The receptors come from a man between 18 and 35 years old who had mild COVID-19 (a few samples of this study predate the infection). Cell type and time point are not known.

This clonotype turned up a few times. The rearrangement uses TRBV10-3 and TRBJ2-2; 7 nucleotides match TRBD1. J lost 1 base, V lost 6 bases, and 2 bases had no gene match. The CDR3 runs 14 residues. Germline V gene lookup returns CDR1 ENHRY and CDR2 SYGVKD. The CDR3 bases are TGTGCCATCAGGAGACAGGGGAACACCGGGGAGCTGTTTTTT. This gives the protein CAIRRQGNTGELFF.

The chain recombines TRBV28 with TRBJ1-5; the D gene is possibly TRBD1 (5 bases). CDR1 and CDR2 from the germline V gene are MDHEN and SYDVKM. The CDR3 totals 13 residues. Trimming took 7 bases from V and 4 from J, leaving 11 bases between them. Here the CDR3 reads CASILGGNQPQHF. The CDR3 nucleotides are TGTGCCAGCATCCTGGGGGGGAATCAGCCCCAGCATTTT.

This clonotype has at least ten counts. The genes are TRBV7-2 and TRBJ2-3; the match to TRBD2 covers 14 bases. Germline trimming cut 5 bases from V and 5 bases from J; bases unmatched to any gene: 9. This CDR3 region has 17 residues. Per the germline V gene, CDR1 is SGHTA and CDR2 is FQGNSA. The CDR3 sequence is CASSPPGLAGGGDTQYF. The CDR3 bases are TGTGCCAGCAGCCCCCCCGGACTAGCGGGGGGTGGAGATACGCAGTATTTT.

CDR3 nucleotide sequence: TGTGCCAGCACCCCGGAGGCGGGGGGAGAGACCCAGTACTTC. Its translation: CASTPEAGGETQYF. The V and J genes are TRBV2 and TRBJ2-5; 8 bases match TRBD2. J lost 4 bases, V lost 7 bases, and 8 bases had no gene match. The germline V gene encodes CDR1 SNHLY and CDR2 FYNNEI. The CDR3 is 14 amino acids.

This clonotype was detected a few times. V gene TRBV20-1 combines with J gene TRBJ1-1, with 8 positions matching TRBD1. V dropped 5 bases and J dropped 3; count of bases not matched to a gene: 5. This CDR3 region has 13 residues. Germline values: CDR1 DFQATT, CDR2 SNEGSKA (reference sequence). The CDR3 here is CSAPGQGHTEAFF. In DNA, the CDR3 is TGCAGTGCTCCCGGACAGGGCCACACTGAAGCTTTCTTT.

This clonotype was seen only a few times. The genes are TRBV7-2 and TRBJ1-1; possible D gene TRBD1, 6 bases. This CDR3 has 12 residues. Germline CDR1 is SGHTA and CDR2 is FQGNSA. V was clipped by 5 bases and J by 8 bases, with 12 bases between them. The CDR3 sequence is CASSTPDREAFF. In DNA form, the CDR3 reads TGTGCCAGCAGCACCCCGGACAGAGAAGCTTTCTTT. The full variable domain, in which reference TRBV7-2 and TRBJ1-1 provide the parts outside the CDR3, is GAGVSQSPSNKVTEKGKDVELRCDPISGHTALYWYRQSLGQGLEFLIYFQGNSAPDKSGLPSDRFSAERTGGSVSTLTIQRTQQEDSAVYLCASSTPDREAFFGQGTRLTVV.

There are a few counts of this clonotype. This chain connects TRBV24-1 to TRBJ2-1; a possible D gene is TRBD1 (6 bases). V was pared by 4 bases and J by 8 bases, with 17 bases between. Germline V gene lookup returns CDR1 KGHDR and CDR2 SFDVKD. The CDR3 is made up of 15 amino acids. The CDR3 nucleotides are TGTGCCACCAGTGACCCTGGACAGACCATGGATGAGCAGTTCTTC. As protein: CATSDPGQTMDEQFF.

This chain links TRBV12-3 or TRBV12-4 with TRBJ1-1, with D maybe TRBD1 (6 bases). This CDR3 has 15 amino acids. V was clipped by 5 bases and J by 3 bases, with 16 bases between them. The DNA of the CDR3 is TGTGCCAGCAGTGGTACAGGGTCTGGGGACACTGAAGCTTTCTTT. Its protein is CASSGTGSGDTEAFF.

This clonotype was picked up a small number of times. The chain uses TRBV7-2 and TRBJ2-5; D might be TRBD1 or TRBD2, each matching 5 bases. The CDR3 contains 15 residues. Trimming shortened V by 6 bases and J by 2 bases, and 16 bases separated the two germline ends. Germline V gene lookup returns CDR1 SGHTA and CDR2 FQGNSA. CDR3 loop: CASRPRDGLQETQYF. The CDR3 DNA reads as TGTGCCAGCAGGCCCCGGGACGGATTACAAGAGACCCAGTACTTC.

This clonotype was seen more than once but under ten times. V usage is TRBV28 and J usage is TRBJ2-3; D is perhaps TRBD2 (5 bases). This CDR3 region has 17 residues. In germline, CDR1 is MDHEN, CDR2 SYDVKM. V gave up 6 bases and J gave up 2 bases, with 21 bases separating them. For the CDR3, the DNA is TGTGCCAGCAGGCCGTGGATGGTCGCGGGTCACACAGATACGCAGTATTTT. It is translated as CASRPWMVAGHTDTQYF.

The chain uses TRBV4-3 and TRBJ1-3; perhaps TRBD1 as D (6 bases). CDR3 length equals 15 residues. CDR1 is LGHNA, CDR2 YSLEER, per germline. Trimming removed 1 base from V and 3 bases from J, with 10 bases in between. CDR3 in DNA: TGCGCCAGCAGCCAAGCCTCAGGGGTTGGAAACACCATATATTTT. Translation gives CASSQASGVGNTIYF.

This clonotype was seen only a few times. The V call is TRBV20-1, the J call TRBJ2-7; tentatively, D is TRBD2 (5 bases). Germline assignment: CDR1 DFQATT and CDR2 SNEGSKA (reference sequence). Trimming took 0 bases from V and 0 from J, leaving 9 bases between them. This CDR3 comprises 14 residues. CDR3 in amino acids: CSARDVGSSYEQYF. The CDR3 nucleotides are TGCAGTGCTAGAGATGTAGGGAGCTCCTACGAGCAGTACTTC.

The chain has TRBV7-3 and TRBJ2-3; D remains ambiguous. The CDR3 consists of 13 residues. CDR1 and CDR2 (germline): SGHTA, FQGTGA. V was clipped by 5 bases and J by 10 bases, with 16 bases between them. This CDR3 is CASSAATGFSQYF. The CDR3, as DNA: TGTGCCAGCAGCGCCGCGACCGGGTTTTCGCAGTATTTT.